The 4 T cell receptor beta chains listed next were all sequenced from one sample in a study of cytomegalovirus exposure and HLA in healthy donors. PCR employed 60 Vbeta and 13 Jbeta primers. The table came from immunoSEQ multiplex PCR; TCRdb's copy has only in-frame clones and leaves some out. The data contain around 99,000 clones, about two thirds of them seen just once; the ten biggest clones take up about 5.7%. The sequencing sample was made of PBMCs. Receptor source: a woman between 65 and 79 years old in good health and CMV-seropositive.

V gene TRBV6-5 combines with J gene TRBJ1-4; 7 positions match TRBD1. The CDR3 consists of 15 residues. The germline CDR1 and CDR2 sequences are MNHEY and SVGAGI. The trim removed 2 bases at V and 8 bases at J, leaving 8 bases unmatched. CDR3 nucleotides: TGTGCCAGCAGTTACAGAACAGGGGTAGAAGAAAAACTGTTTTTT. Amino acid sequence: CASSYRTGVEEKLFF.

The V and J genes are TRBV15 and TRBJ2-5; possible D gene TRBD2, 5 bases. This CDR3 has 15 amino acids. Trimming stripped 1 base from V and 4 bases from J, with 13 bases between. The germline gives CDR1 LNHNV, CDR2 YYDKDF (reference sequence). This CDR3 reads CATSRVNARGETQYF. CDR3 coding DNA: TGTGCCACCAGCAGAGTTAATGCCCGGGGAGAGACCCAGTACTTC.

V gene TRBV2 combines with J gene TRBJ2-2, with 7 bases matching TRBD1. The trim removed 4 bases at V and 2 bases at J, leaving 4 bases unmatched. CDR3 length equals 15 residues. Germline-derived CDR1 and CDR2 are SNHLY and FYNNEI. The CDR3 coding sequence is TGTGCCAGCAGTGGACAGGGACCAAACACCGGGGAGCTGTTTTTT. Residues: CASSGQGPNTGELFF.

This chain links TRBV5-6 with TRBJ1-1; 9 bases are a match to TRBD1. The germline CDR1 and CDR2 sequences are SGHDT and YYEEEE. Trimming at V came to 5 bases and at J to 0 bases, leaving 14 bases not matched to a gene. The CDR3 is 18 residues long. The CDR3 coding sequence is TGTGCCAGCAGGGGACAGGGACAGGGAGGGAGTTTGAACACTGAAGCTTTCTTT. Amino acid sequence: CASRGQGQGGSLNTEAFF.